This TCR beta chain was captured in a study of blood T cells in healthy people across ages. Study-level findings and limits: Older individuals had lower TCR beta diversity per million T cells (the decline was roughly linear).

Ten milliliters of peripheral blood were drawn from each donor into EDTA-treated tubes. A note on this clonotype: Antigen specificity is unknown.

Trimming took 0 bases from V and 5 from J, leaving 9 bases between them. The CDR3 covers 14 residues. Germline V gene data show CDR1 as SGHRS and CDR2 as YFSETQ. A sample-barcoded 5' primer and a J-beta primer mix were used in a second PCR of about 6 to 12 cycles. Tagging of each cDNA molecule was performed by a template-switch adaptor with 12 random nucleotides. TCRdb passed the 5' RACE reads through MiXCR, listing each CDR3 protein once. The sample records 2 million or so distinct CDR3 sequences, 40% to 55% being singletons. The clonotype comes from a woman aged 40 to 55 in good health. Material: blood. V gene TRBV5-1 combines with J gene TRBJ2-1; D gene uncertain. The CDR3 spells CASSLAQLDNEQFF. CDR3 sequence (DNA): TGCGCCAGCAGCTTGGCACAGCTTGACAATGAGCAGTTCTTC.